These 9 T cell receptor beta chains came from one sample sequenced in a study of T cell repertoires and Cas9 in healthy adults. Sequencing was performed with immunoSEQ multiplex PCR; in TCRdb, only in-frame clones are kept and a portion is missing. This table has about 14,000 clones, roughly nine tenths appearing once. Material for sequencing was Tregs (CD4+, CD25+, CD127-, CD137-, CD154-) from PBMCs; culture status not recorded. The origin of the receptors is a human donor in good health.

The V and J genes are TRBV19 and TRBJ2-3; D gene uncertain. The ends were cut back, 5 bases at V and 4 bases at J, with 4 bases in the middle. The germline gives CDR1 LNHDA, CDR2 SQIVND (reference sequence). This CDR3 has 11 amino acids. The CDR3 loop is CASSFSDTQYF. The CDR3 region has the DNA TGTGCCAGTAGTTTTTCAGATACGCAGTATTTT.

The chain links TRBV29-1 to TRBJ1-5; D remains unclear. This CDR3 region has 12 residues. V gave up 4 bases and J gave up 3 bases, with 7 bases separating them. Germline V gene sequence: CDR1 SQVTM, CDR2 ANQGSEA. The CDR3 is CSVAGINQPQHF. DNA for the CDR3: TGCAGCGTTGCCGGGATCAATCAGCCCCAGCATTTT.

V is TRBV5-1 and J is TRBJ2-7; TRBD1 aligns across 7 bases. The CDR3 extends over 14 amino acids. The trim removed 3 bases at V and 2 bases at J, leaving 5 bases unmatched. The germline gives CDR1 SGHRS, CDR2 YFSETQ. The CDR3 loop is CASSWKQGTYEQYF. DNA of the CDR3: TGCGCCAGCAGCTGGAAACAGGGGACCTACGAGCAGTACTTC.

DNA of the CDR3: TGTGCAAGTCGCCAACGCCTCCCGGGACAGGGCACAGATACGCAGTATTTT. Translated: CASRQRLPGQGTDTQYF. V usage is TRBV12-2 and J usage is TRBJ2-3; no DNA check was done on the table's D call, TRBD1. TRBV12-2 represents a pseudogene. The CDR3 has 17 residues.

The chain joins TRBV19 to TRBJ1-2; the D gene is possibly TRBD1 (6 bases). The CDR3 contains 16 residues. V was pared by 5 bases and J by 6 bases, with 22 bases between. Germline CDR1 and CDR2: LNHDA and SQIVND (reference sequence). CDR3 DNA sequence: TGTGCCAGTAGTTCCTACTCCGGGAGACAGGTCCATGGCTACACCTTC. It translates to CASSSYSGRQVHGYTF.

The chain joins TRBV2 to TRBJ2-5; the match to TRBD2 covers 7 bases. This CDR3 contains 12 residues. V shed 8 bases, J shed 5 bases, and the junction held 5 bases outside the gene matches. Germline lookup yields CDR1 SNHLY and CDR2 FYNNEI. CDR3 bases: TGTGCCAGCGCGGGGGATGGCGAGACCCAGTACTTC. This gives the protein CASAGDGETQYF.

The chain joins TRBV29-1 to TRBJ1-2; possibly TRBD1 for D (6 bases). The CDR3 contains 14 residues. V lost 0 bases, J lost 5 bases, and 13 bases lay in between. Germline-derived CDR1 and CDR2 are SQVTM and ANQGSEA. CDR3 DNA: TGCAGCGTTGAAGAGCCGGGCAGGGGTTATGGCTACACCTTC. Amino acid sequence: CSVEEPGRGYGYTF.

This chain's CDR3 is CASSSLTGENTEAFF. As DNA, the CDR3 is TGTGCCAGCAGCTCGCTGACAGGGGAGAACACTGAAGCTTTCTTT. The chain links TRBV11-2 to TRBJ1-1, with 8 bases that match TRBD1. V was clipped by 4 bases and J by 1 base; unmatched bases: 5. Germline V CDR1 and CDR2: SGHAT, FQNNGV. This CDR3 has 15 residues.

This sequence joins TRBV4-3 and TRBJ2-1; tentatively, D is TRBD1 (6 bases). V was trimmed by 0 bases and J by 6 bases, leaving 12 bases between them. The V gene's germline CDR1 is LGHNA and CDR2 YSLEER. This CDR3 region has 15 residues. CDR3: CASSQDLGRGNEQFF. The CDR3 nucleotides are TGCGCCAGCAGCCAAGATTTGGGCAGGGGCAATGAGCAGTTCTTC.